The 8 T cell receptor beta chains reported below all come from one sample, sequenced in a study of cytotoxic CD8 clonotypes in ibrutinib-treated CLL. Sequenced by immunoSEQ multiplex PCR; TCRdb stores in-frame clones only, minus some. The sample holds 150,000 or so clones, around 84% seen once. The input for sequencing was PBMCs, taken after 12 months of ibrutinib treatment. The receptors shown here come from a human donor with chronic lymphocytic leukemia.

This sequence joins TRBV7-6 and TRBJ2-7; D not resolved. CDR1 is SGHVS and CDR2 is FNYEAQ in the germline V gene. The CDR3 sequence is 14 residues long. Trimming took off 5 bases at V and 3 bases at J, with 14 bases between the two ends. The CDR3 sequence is CASSLGPIFYEQYF. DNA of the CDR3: TGTGCCAGCAGCCTAGGACCGATTTTCTACGAGCAGTACTTC.

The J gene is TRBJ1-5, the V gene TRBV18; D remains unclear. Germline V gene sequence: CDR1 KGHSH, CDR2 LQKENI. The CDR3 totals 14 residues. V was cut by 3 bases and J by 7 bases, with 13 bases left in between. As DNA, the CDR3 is TGTGCCAGCTCACCCCTCTATAGCGGGCAGCCCCAGCATTTT. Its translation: CASSPLYSGQPQHF.

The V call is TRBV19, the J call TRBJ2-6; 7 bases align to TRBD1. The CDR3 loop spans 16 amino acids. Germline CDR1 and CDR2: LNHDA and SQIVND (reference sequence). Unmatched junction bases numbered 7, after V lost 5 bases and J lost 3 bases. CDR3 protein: CASSPRTGFGANVLTF. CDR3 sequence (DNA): TGTGCCAGTAGTCCTCGGACAGGTTTTGGGGCCAACGTCCTGACTTTC. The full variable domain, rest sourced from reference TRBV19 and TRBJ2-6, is DGGITQSPKYLFRKEGQNVTLSCEQNLNHDAMYWYRQDPGQGLRLIYYSQIVNDFQKGDIAEGYSVSREKKESFPLTVTSAQKNPTAFYLCASSPRTGFGANVLTFGAGSRLTVL.

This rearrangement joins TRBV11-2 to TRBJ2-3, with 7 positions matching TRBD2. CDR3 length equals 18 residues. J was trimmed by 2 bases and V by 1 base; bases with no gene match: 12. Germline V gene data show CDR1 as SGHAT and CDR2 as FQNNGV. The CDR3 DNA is TGTGCCAGCAGCTTAGGGGGACTAATTAATTTTTTCACAGATACGCAGTATTTT. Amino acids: CASSLGGLINFFTDTQYF.

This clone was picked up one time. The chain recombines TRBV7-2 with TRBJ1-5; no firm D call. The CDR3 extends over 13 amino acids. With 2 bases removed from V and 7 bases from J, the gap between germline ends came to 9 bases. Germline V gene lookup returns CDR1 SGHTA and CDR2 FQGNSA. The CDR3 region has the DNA TGTGCCAGCAGCTTATCATCACAGCAGCCCCAGCATTTT. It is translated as CASSLSSQQPQHF.

The CDR3 DNA is TGTGCCAGCAGCCGAGGAGGGACAGGGGTCACTGAAGCTTTCTTT. Residues: CASSRGGTGVTEAFF. The chain recombines TRBV7-2 with TRBJ1-1; 10 positions match TRBD1. The CDR3 length is 15 residues. J was trimmed by 4 bases and V by 5 bases; bases with no gene match: 7. From germline, CDR1 is SGHTA and CDR2 FQGNSA. Full variable domain (rest looked up from reference TRBV7-2 and TRBJ1-1): GAGVSQSPSNKVTEKGKDVELRCDPISGHTALYWYRQSLGQGLEFLIYFQGNSAPDKSGLPSDRFSAERTGGSVSTLTIQRTQQEDSAVYLCASSRGGTGVTEAFFGQGTRLTVV.

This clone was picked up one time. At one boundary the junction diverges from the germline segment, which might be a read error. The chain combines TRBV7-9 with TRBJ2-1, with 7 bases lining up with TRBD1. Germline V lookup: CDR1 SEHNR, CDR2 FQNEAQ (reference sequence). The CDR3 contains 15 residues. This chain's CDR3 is CASSLVSGTTGVELF. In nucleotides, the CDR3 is TGTGCCAGCAGCTTAGTGTCGGGAACAACAGGGGTTGAACTCTTC.

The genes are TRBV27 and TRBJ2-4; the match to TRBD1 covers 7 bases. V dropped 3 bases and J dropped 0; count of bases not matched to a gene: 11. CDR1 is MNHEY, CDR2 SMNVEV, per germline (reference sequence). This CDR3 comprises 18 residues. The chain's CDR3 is CASSFGTACSLAKNIQYF. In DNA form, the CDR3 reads TGTGCCAGCAGTTTCGGGACAGCTTGTTCTCTAGCCAAAAACATTCAGTACTTC.